Presented here are 9 T cell receptor beta chains from one specimen sequenced in a study of blood T cell repertoires in COVID-19. Using immunoSEQ multiplex PCR, the repertoire was profiled, and TCRdb retains in-frame clones only, with some absent. The repertoire holds about 270,000 clones, around 90% seen once, with roughly 2.8% in the top ten. Sequenced: PBMCs or T cells enriched from blood (not recorded which). Every receptor here comes from a man aged 35 to 55 who had been exposed to COVID-19.

The V gene is TRBV28, the J gene TRBJ2-5; 9 bases match TRBD2. The CDR3 spans 17 residues. Germline CDR1 is MDHEN and CDR2 is SYDVKM. The ends lost 7 bases at V and 2 bases at J; junction bases unmatched: 14. The CDR3 sequence: CASNSGVASGVQETQYF. Here the CDR3 DNA reads TGTGCCAGCAACTCTGGGGTGGCTAGCGGGGTGCAAGAGACCCAGTACTTC.

The rearrangement links TRBV29-1 to TRBJ2-7; 12 bases align to TRBD2. The V segment lost 3 bases and the J segment 0 bases; nucleotides outside the gene matches: 9. The CDR3 length is 17 residues. Germline CDR1 and CDR2: SQVTM and ANQGSEA. CDR3 bases: TGCAGCGTTGAGGGAGGGCTAGCGGGAGGGGGCTCCTACGAGCAGTACTTC. The encoded protein is CSVEGGLAGGGSYEQYF.

The rearrangement links TRBV28 to TRBJ2-7; tentative D call: TRBD2 (5 bases). Between the trimmed V and J ends, which lost 5 bases and 0 bases, there was a span of 14 bases. Germline-derived CDR1 and CDR2 are MDHEN and SYDVKM. The CDR3 covers 15 residues. CDR3 residues: CASSPPKRNSYEQYF. The DNA for the CDR3 is TGTGCCAGCAGTCCCCCCAAGCGGAACTCCTACGAGCAGTACTTC.

As to this clone: Other nucleotide sequences in the sample specify the same CDR3. The chain has TRBV6-5 and TRBJ1-1, with TRBD1 as a possible D gene (5 bases). Between the trimmed V and J ends, which lost 6 bases and 4 bases, there was a span of 6 bases. Germline assignment: CDR1 MNHEY and CDR2 SVGAGI. CDR3 length: 11 residues. CDR3: CASSGGTEAFF. CDR3 DNA sequence: TGTGCCAGCAGCGGGGGCACTGAAGCTTTCTTT.

The V gene is TRBV5-1, the J gene TRBJ2-3, with 11 bases lining up with TRBD2. CDR1 is SGHRS, CDR2 YFSETQ, per germline. The junction had 8 bases not matched to a gene; V was cut back by 0 bases and J by 2 bases. The CDR3 covers 18 residues. In nucleotides, the CDR3 is TGCGCCAGCAGCTTGGAACGGGGACTAGCGGTATCCACAGATACGCAGTATTTT. Residues: CASSLERGLAVSTDTQYF.

The chain has TRBV28 and TRBJ1-1; D call uncertain. The germline V gene encodes CDR1 MDHEN and CDR2 SYDVKM. The CDR3 has 15 amino acids. Trimming left V 1 base short and J 1 base short, with 10 bases between. The CDR3 DNA follows: TGTGCCAGCAGTTTATTCGGGATTACGAACACTGAAGCTTTCTTT. It translates to CASSLFGITNTEAFF.

V is TRBV19 and J is TRBJ2-7, with 9 bases identical to TRBD2. J lost 0 bases, V lost 10 bases, and 7 bases had no gene match. This CDR3 is built from 14 residues. Germline values: CDR1 LNHDA, CDR2 SQIVND (reference sequence). CDR3 amino acids: CATQTSGDSYEQYF. In nucleotides, the CDR3 is TGTGCCACCCAGACTAGCGGAGACTCCTACGAGCAGTACTTC.

This rearrangement joins TRBV19 to TRBJ1-2; 8 bases align to TRBD1. Germline V gives CDR1 LNHDA, CDR2 SQIVND (reference sequence). The ends lost 6 bases at V and 8 bases at J; junction bases unmatched: 8. The CDR3 consists of 13 residues. DNA of the CDR3: TGTGCCAGTAGGGATCCGGGACAGGTGGGCTACACCTTC. It is translated as CASRDPGQVGYTF.

This chain uses TRBV19 with TRBJ1-1, with D possibly matching TRBD1 (5 bases). The CDR3 covers 15 residues. The V and J ends lost 3 bases and 1 base respectively, with 12 bases between them. Germline CDR1 LNHDA, CDR2 SQIVND (reference sequence). CDR3 coding DNA: TGTGCCAGTAGTATTTATGGGCAGGGGAACACTGAAGCTTTCTTT. Its protein is CASSIYGQGNTEAFF.